A single sample is the source of the 4 T cell receptor beta chains below, sequenced in a study of technical replicates of blood from a handful of donors. Data came from immunoSEQ multiplex PCR; TCRdb stores just in-frame clones and leaves some out. This table holds approximately 81,000 clones, roughly 95% found once. Sequenced input: T cells isolated from PBMCs. The receptors stem from a human donor in good health.

The genes are TRBV2 and TRBJ2-1; 7 bases map to TRBD2. Germline CDR1 is SNHLY and CDR2 is FYNNEI. The trim removed 8 bases at V and 5 bases at J, leaving 12 bases unmatched. The CDR3 is 15 residues long. The CDR3 coding sequence is TGTGCCAGCGATCTGTTCGGGACTACCAACAATGAGCAGTTCTTC. It translates to CASDLFGTTNNEQFF.

The CDR3 loop reads CASSTAVNTEAFF. The DNA for the CDR3 is TGTGCCAGTAGTACTGCAGTGAACACTGAAGCTTTCTTT. This chain uses TRBV19 with TRBJ1-1; no reliable D call. The germline gives CDR1 LNHDA, CDR2 SQIVND (reference sequence). Trimming cost V 4 bases and J 0 bases, with 6 bases left between them. There are 13 residues in the CDR3. The whole variable domain, remainder taken from reference TRBV19 and TRBJ1-1, is DGGITQSPKYLFRKEGQNVTLSCEQNLNHDAMYWYRQDPGQGLRLIYYSQIVNDFQKGDIAEGYSVSREKKESFPLTVTSAQKNPTAFYLCASSTAVNTEAFFGQGTRLTVV.

This clone was seen once. This chain links TRBV6-5 with TRBJ1-1; no firm D call. The CDR3 length is 10 residues. Germline V gene sequence: CDR1 MNHEY, CDR2 SVGAGI. V lost 8 bases and J lost 5, with 6 bases in between. CDR3 amino acids: CASYGTEAFF. CDR3 nucleotide sequence: TGTGCCAGCTACGGGACTGAAGCTTTCTTT.

This clone appeared a single time. This chain uses TRBV5-1 with TRBJ2-1, with 8 bases lining up with TRBD2. The CDR3 sequence is 15 residues long. V was pared by 2 bases and J by 0 bases, with 1 base of the junction left unmatched. The germline CDR1 and CDR2 sequences are SGHRS and YFSETQ. CDR3 residues: CASSLTSGSYNEQFF. As DNA, the CDR3 is TGCGCCAGCAGCTTAACTAGCGGCTCCTACAATGAGCAGTTCTTC. The full variable domain, with the rest looked up from reference TRBV5-1 and TRBJ2-1, is KAGVTQTPRYLIKTRGQQVTLSCSPISGHRSVSWYQQTPGQGLQFLFEYFSETQRNKGNFPGRFSGRQFSNSRSEMNVSTLELGDSALYLCASSLTSGSYNEQFFGPGTRLTVL.